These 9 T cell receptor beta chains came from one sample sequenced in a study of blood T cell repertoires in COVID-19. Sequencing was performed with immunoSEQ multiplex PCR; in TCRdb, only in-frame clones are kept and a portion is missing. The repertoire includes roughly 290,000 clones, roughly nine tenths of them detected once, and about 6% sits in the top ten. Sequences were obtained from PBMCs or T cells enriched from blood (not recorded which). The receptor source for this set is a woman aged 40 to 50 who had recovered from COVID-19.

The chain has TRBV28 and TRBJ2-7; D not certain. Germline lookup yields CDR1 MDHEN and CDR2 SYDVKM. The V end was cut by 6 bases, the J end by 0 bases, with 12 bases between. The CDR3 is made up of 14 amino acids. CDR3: CASSPLTFSYEQYF. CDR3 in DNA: TGTGCCAGCAGCCCACTCACCTTCTCCTACGAGCAGTACTTC.

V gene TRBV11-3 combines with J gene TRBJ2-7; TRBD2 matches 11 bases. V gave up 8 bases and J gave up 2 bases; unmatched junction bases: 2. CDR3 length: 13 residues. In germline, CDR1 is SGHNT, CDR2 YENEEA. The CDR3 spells CASGTSGTYEQYF. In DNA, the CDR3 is TGTGCCAGCGGGACTAGCGGTACCTACGAGCAGTACTTC. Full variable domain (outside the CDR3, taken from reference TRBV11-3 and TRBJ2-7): EAGVVQSPRYKIIEKKQPVAFWCNPISGHNTLYWYLQNLGQGPELLIRYENEEAVDDSQLPKDRFSAERLKGVDSTLKIQPAELGDSAVYLCASGTSGTYEQYFGPGTRLTVT.

The CDR3 reads CASSLQPYEQYF. The CDR3 DNA is TGTGCCAGCAGTTTACAGCCCTACGAGCAGTACTTC. The genes are TRBV6-5 and TRBJ2-7; the D is unclear. The CDR3 contains 12 residues. The germline V gene has CDR1 MNHEY and CDR2 SVGAGI. V gave up 4 bases and J gave up 2 bases, with 6 bases separating them.

CDR3: CASSLGGPDTGELFF. The CDR3 DNA follows: TGCGCCAGCAGCCTGGGAGGGCCAGACACCGGGGAGCTGTTTTTT. The chain links TRBV5-1 to TRBJ2-2; 7 nucleotides align to TRBD2. The CDR3 consists of 15 residues. The germline V gene has CDR1 SGHRS and CDR2 YFSETQ. J was trimmed by 3 bases and V by 4 bases; bases with no gene match: 6.

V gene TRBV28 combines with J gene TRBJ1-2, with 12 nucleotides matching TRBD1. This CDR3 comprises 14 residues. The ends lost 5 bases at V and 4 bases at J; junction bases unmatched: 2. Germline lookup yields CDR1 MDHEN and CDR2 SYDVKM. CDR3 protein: CASSQGQGAYGYTF. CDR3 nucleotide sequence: TGTGCCAGCAGTCAGGGACAGGGGGCCTATGGCTACACCTTC.

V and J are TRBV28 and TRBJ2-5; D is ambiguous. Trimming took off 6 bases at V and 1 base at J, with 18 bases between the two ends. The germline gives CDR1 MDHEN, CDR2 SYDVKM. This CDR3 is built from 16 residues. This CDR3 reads CASSPSTLGLQETQYF. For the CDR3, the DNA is TGTGCCAGCAGCCCCTCAACCCTAGGCCTCCAAGAGACCCAGTACTTC.

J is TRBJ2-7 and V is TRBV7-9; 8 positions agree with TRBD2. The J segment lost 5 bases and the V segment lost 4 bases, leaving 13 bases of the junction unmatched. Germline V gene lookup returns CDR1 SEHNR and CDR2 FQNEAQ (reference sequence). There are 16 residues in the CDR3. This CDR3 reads CASSSSGAGVIHEQYF. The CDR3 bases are TGTGCCAGCAGCTCATCAGGAGCGGGAGTTATTCACGAGCAGTACTTC.

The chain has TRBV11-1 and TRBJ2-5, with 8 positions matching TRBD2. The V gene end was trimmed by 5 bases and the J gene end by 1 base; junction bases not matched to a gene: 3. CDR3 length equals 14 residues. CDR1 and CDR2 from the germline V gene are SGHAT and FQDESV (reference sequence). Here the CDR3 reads CASSPAGAQETQYF. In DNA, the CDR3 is TGTGCCAGCAGCCCAGCGGGAGCCCAAGAGACCCAGTACTTC.

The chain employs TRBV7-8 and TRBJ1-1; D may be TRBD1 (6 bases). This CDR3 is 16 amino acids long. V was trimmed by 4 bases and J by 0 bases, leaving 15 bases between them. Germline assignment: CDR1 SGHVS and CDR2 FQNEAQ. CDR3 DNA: TGTGCCAGCAGCTCTTTACTACAGGGCATGAACACTGAAGCTTTCTTT. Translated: CASSSLLQGMNTEAFF.